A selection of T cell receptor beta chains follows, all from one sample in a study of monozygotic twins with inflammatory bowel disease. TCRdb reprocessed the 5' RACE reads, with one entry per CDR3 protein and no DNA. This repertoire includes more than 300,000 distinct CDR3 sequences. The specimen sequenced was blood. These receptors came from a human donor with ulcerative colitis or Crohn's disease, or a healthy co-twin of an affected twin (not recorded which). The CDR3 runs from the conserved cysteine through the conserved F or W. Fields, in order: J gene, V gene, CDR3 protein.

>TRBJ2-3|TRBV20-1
CSARWGSAGTDTQYF
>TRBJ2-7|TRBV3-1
CASSQTGYEQYF
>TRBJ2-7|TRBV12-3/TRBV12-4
CASSFRGEGYEQYF
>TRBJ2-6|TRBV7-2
CASSLLRGTGGANVLTF
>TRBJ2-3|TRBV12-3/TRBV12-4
CASSTTGSGTQYF
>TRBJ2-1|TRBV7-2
CASSPTSGPYNEQFF
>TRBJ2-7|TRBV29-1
CSVVGTNKLYEQYF
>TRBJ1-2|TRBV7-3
CASSWGTGDHGYTF
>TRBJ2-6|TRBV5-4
CASSFRQSGANVLTF
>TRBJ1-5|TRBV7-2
CASSPLFGGFNQPQHF
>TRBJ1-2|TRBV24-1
CATSDSTGNGYTF
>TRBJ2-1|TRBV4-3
CASSQDYGPRGGVSYEQFF
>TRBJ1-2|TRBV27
CASRQTDRGGYTF
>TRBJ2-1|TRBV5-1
CASSLWGGRGSYNEQFF
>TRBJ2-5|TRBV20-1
CSASPGTRQETQYF
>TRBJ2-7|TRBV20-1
CSASLGLLSYEQYF
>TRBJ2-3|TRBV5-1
CASSLRGSPSTDTQYF
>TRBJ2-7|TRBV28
CASSPNPYEQYF
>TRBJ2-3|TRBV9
CASRSEDTQYF
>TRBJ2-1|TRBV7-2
CASSPPGRPREQFF
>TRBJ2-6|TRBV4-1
CASSPDEGYRNSGANVLTF
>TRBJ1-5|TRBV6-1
CASSPGDRGYHQPQHF
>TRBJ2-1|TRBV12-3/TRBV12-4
CASRGRWPNEQFF
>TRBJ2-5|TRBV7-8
CASSLIRGSKETQYF
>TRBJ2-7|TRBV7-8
CASSPGQGLYEQYF
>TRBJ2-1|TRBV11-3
CASSSSSGTYNEQFF
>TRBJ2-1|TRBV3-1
CASSRPGFWNEQFF
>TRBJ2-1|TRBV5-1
CASSFDGSFNEQFF
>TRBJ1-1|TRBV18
CASSPYKGQRNTEAFF
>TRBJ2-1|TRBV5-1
CASSLGSSNYRPKDEQFF